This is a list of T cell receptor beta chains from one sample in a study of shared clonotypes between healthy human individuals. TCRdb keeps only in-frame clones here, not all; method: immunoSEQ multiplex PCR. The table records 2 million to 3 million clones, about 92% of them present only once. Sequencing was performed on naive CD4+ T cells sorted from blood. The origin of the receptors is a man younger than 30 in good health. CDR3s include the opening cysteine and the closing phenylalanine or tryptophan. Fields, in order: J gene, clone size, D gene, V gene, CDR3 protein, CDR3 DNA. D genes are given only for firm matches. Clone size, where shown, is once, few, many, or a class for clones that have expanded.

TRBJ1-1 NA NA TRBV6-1 CASSLSGNTEAFF TGTGCCAGCAGTTTGTCGGGTAACACTGAAGCTTTCTTT
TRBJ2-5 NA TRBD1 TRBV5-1 CASSWGTGTGAIRAQETQYF TGCGCCAGCAGCTGGGGGACCGGGACAGGGGCAATCCGGGCCCAAGAGACCCAGTACTTC
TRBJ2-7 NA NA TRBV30 CAWSATGKEQYF TGTGCCTGGAGTGCAACCGGCAAGGAGCAGTACTTC
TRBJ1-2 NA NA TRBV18 CASSPISAGGYTF TGTGCCAGCTCACCAATCTCGGCAGGGGGCTACACCTTC
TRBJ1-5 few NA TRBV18 CASSPQGINQPQHF TGTGCCAGCTCACCACAGGGGATCAATCAGCCCCAGCATTTT
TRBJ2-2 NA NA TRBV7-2 CASSTGQILTGELFF TGTGCCAGCAGCACAGGACAGATCTTGACCGGGGAGCTGTTTTTT
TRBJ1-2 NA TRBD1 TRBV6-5 CASSLGQNYGYTF TGTGCCAGCAGCCTGGGACAGAACTATGGCTACACCTTC
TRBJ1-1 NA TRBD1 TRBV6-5 CASSGQGVTEAFF TGTGCCAGCAGCGGACAGGGTGTGACTGAAGCTTTCTTT
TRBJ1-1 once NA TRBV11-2 CASSPGGRNTEAFF TGTGCCAGCAGCCCCGGGGGAAGGAACACTGAAGCTTTCTTT
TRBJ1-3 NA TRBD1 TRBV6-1 CASSGSVRDSKHRFGNTIYF TGTGCCAGCAGTGGTTCCGTCCGGGACAGTAAACACCGATTCGGAAACACCATATATTTT
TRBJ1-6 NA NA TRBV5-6 CASSLGVSGSNSPLHF TGTGCCAGCAGCTTGGGGGTCAGCGGCTCTAATTCACCCCTCCACTTT
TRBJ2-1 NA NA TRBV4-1 CASSQVGHGNNEQFF TGCGCCAGCAGCCAAGTGGGACACGGTAACAATGAGCAGTTCTTC
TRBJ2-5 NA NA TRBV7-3 CASSFKGGQETQYF TGTGCCAGCAGCTTCAAGGGCGGGCAAGAGACCCAGTACTTC
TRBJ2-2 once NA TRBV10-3 CAISESGADYTGELFF TGTGCCATCAGTGAGAGTGGAGCGGACTACACCGGGGAGCTGTTTTTT
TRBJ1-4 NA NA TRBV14 CASSQGGLGEKLFF TGTGCCAGCAGCCAAGGGGGCTTGGGTGAAAAACTGTTTTTT
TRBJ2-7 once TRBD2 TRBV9 CASSVILAGGPGEQYF TGTGCCAGCAGCGTTATCTTAGCGGGAGGGCCGGGCGAGCAGTACTTC
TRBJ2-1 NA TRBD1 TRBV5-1 CASSLGGTGGFNEQFF TGCGCCAGCAGCTTGGGGGGGACAGGGGGGTTCAATGAGCAGTTCTTC
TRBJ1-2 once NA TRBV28 CASSTGGQILGYTF TGTGCCAGCAGCACGGGGGGACAAATTTTGGGCTACACCTTC
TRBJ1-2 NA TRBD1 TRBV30 CAWESHRGNYGYTF TGTGCCTGGGAGAGCCACAGGGGTAACTATGGCTACACCTTC
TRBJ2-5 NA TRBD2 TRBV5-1 CASSYSGSGETQYF TGCGCCAGCAGTTATAGCGGGTCGGGGGAGACCCAGTACTTC
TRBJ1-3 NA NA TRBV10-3 CAIGAGIGNTIYF TGTGCCATCGGGGCAGGGATCGGAAACACCATATATTTT
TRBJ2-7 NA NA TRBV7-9 CASSLGLTSYEQYF TGTGCCAGCAGCTTAGGGTTGACCTCCTACGAGCAGTACTTC
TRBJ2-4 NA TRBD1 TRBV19 CASGTIRTGKNIQYF TGTGCCAGTGGAACAATAAGGACAGGCAAAAACATTCAGTACTTC
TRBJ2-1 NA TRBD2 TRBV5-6 CASSGGLAGGPSYNEQFF TGTGCCAGCAGTGGGGGACTAGCGGGAGGTCCCTCCTACAATGAGCAGTTCTTC
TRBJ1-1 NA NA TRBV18 CASSGGNTEAFF TGTGCCAGCTCAGGGGGGAACACTGAAGCTTTCTTT
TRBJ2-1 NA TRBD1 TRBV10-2 CASRGQGGVNEQFF TGCGCCAGCAGGGGACAGGGGGGGGTCAATGAGCAGTTCTTC
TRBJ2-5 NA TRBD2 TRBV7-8 CASSPRLAGGETQYF TGTGCCAGCAGCCCACGACTAGCGGGAGGAGAGACCCAGTACTTC
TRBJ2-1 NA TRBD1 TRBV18 CASSPRQGFYNEQFF TGTGCCAGCTCACCGAGACAGGGATTCTACAATGAGCAGTTCTTC
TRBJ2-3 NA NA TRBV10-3 CAISVSNIRTDTQYF TGTGCCATCAGTGTCAGCAACATTAGGACAGATACGCAGTATTTT
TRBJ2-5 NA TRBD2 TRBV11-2 CASSLGGFRDYLQETQYF TGTGCCAGCAGCTTAGGTGGGTTCCGGGACTATCTCCAAGAGACCCAGTACTTC
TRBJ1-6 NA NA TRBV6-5 CASSYGGSTDSPLHF TGTGCCAGCAGTTACGGGGGCTCGACGGATTCACCCCTCCACTTT